The T cell receptor beta chain described here comes from a study of cytomegalovirus exposure and HLA in healthy donors. CDR1 is MNHEY, CDR2 SMNVEV, per germline (reference sequence). Trimming took 8 bases from V and 4 from J, leaving 11 bases between them. There are 13 residues in the CDR3. Use of 60 Vbeta and 13 Jbeta primers characterized the PCR. Using immunoSEQ multiplex PCR, the repertoire was profiled, and TCRdb retains in-frame clones only, with some absent. This table has 150,000 to 200,000 clones, roughly three quarters appearing once. The sample consisted of PBMCs. V gene TRBV27 combines with J gene TRBJ1-4; D remains ambiguous. This sequence was found in a man between 35 and 55 years old in good health and CMV-seropositive. This CDR3 is CASATSYNEKLFF. The CDR3 region has the DNA TGTGCCAGCGCGACATCGTATAATGAAAAACTGTTTTTT. Variable domain in full (rest from reference TRBV27 and TRBJ1-4): EAQVTQNPRYLITVTGKKLTVTCSQNMNHEYMSWYRQDPGLGLRQIYYSMNVEVTDKGDVPEGYKVSRKEKRNFPLILESPSPNQTSLYFCASATSYNEKLFFGSGTQLSVL.